This T cell receptor beta chain is drawn from a study of T cells after posttransplantation cyclophosphamide. Study-wide results and limits: TRB overlap between skin or GI tissue T cells and blood was limited. Recipient CMV seropositivity and CMV reactivation strongly tracked TRB clonality. Donor CD8+ memory clones often dominated recipient blood repertoires at later times.

Trimming removed 6 bases from V and 4 bases from J; junction bases left unmatched: 8. Germline-derived CDR1 and CDR2 are LGHNA and YSLEER. The CDR3 loop spans 15 amino acids. Cyclophosphamide on days +3 and +4 followed busulfan-fludarabine conditioning and a marrow graft. Assay: immunoSEQ multiplex PCR; the TCRdb copy retains only in-frame clones and omits some. This repertoire lists 9,500 to 13,000 clones without singletons; more than 25% sits in the top ten. In its sample, this clone was seen a few times. Its antigen is not known. It may be a read error: a sequence one base away is much more abundant. Other DNA sequences within the sample encode an identical CDR3.

This chain connects TRBV4-3 to TRBJ2-1; 8 bases are shared with TRBD1. The origin of this receptor is a female patient aged 40-50 years who received an allogeneic stem cell transplant from a related donor, was CMV-positive, and had no GVHD. Some T cells may be the graft donor's. The sequenced sample was PBMCs, obtained after allogeneic stem cell transplant with posttransplant cyclophosphamide. CDR3 in amino acids: CASSPGQGTYNEQFF. CDR3 nucleotides: TGCGCCAGCAGTCCTGGACAGGGCACTTACAATGAGCAGTTCTTC.